This entry features one TCR beta chain sequence. The entry originates in a study of blood T cell repertoires in COVID-19. Study-level background: COVID-19 samples, acute and convalescent, were from the United States, Italy and Spain. Nucleic acid was either cDNA or gDNA, and it came from T cells, B-cell-depleted T cells, or PBMCs.

Unmatched junction bases numbered 6, after V lost 3 bases and J lost 5 bases. The CDR3 contains 15 residues. CDR1 is MDHEN and CDR2 is SYDVKM in the germline V gene. Per the original methods: By means of reference gene primer amplification, nucleated cell counts were estimated. The table came from immunoSEQ multiplex PCR; TCRdb's copy has only in-frame clones and leaves some out. That table supplies the V and J calls and clone size; D and trimming were determined from the DNA. There are roughly 100,000 clones in the sample; roughly 89% occur only once, and 4% to 4.5% lies in the top ten. The genes are TRBV28 and TRBJ2-1, with 8 bases that match TRBD1. The sequence derives from a human donor with COVID-19, enrolled during active disease. The donor label of this sample is uncertain. Sequencing input: peripheral blood. The CDR3 coding sequence is TGTGCCAGCAGTTTCAGTCCGACAGGGGACAATGAGCAGTTCTTC. Translation gives CASSFSPTGDNEQFF.